A selection of T cell receptor beta chains follows, all from one sample in a study of cytomegalovirus exposure and HLA in healthy donors. Using immunoSEQ multiplex PCR, the repertoire was profiled, and TCRdb retains in-frame clones only, with some absent. The profile shows 55,000 to 70,000 clones, 75% to 90% of them singletons. Material for sequencing was PBMCs. The source is a woman aged 30 to 39 in good health and CMV-seronegative. CDR3s include the opening cysteine and the closing phenylalanine or tryptophan. Fields, in order: V gene, J gene, CDR3 protein.

V: TRBV11-3; J: TRBJ2-3; CDR3: CASSLGSRTESTDTQYF
V: TRBV5-4; J: TRBJ1-1; CDR3: CASSLEIQNTEAFF
V: TRBV7-9; J: TRBJ2-5; CDR3: CASSPVTGTQYF
V: TRBV7-9; J: TRBJ2-1; CDR3: CASSHPPSGSSYNEQFF
V: TRBV6-5; J: TRBJ1-1; CDR3: CASSYYLGGLNTEAFF
V: TRBV29-1; J: TRBJ2-2; CDR3: CSVEESLAADTGELFF
V: TRBV11-3; J: TRBJ2-3; CDR3: CASRRRQSTDTQYF
V: TRBV5-1; J: TRBJ2-1; CDR3: CASSLTRSSYNEQFF
V: TRBV7-6; J: TRBJ2-3; CDR3: CASSLLVDTQYF
V: TRBV7-2; J: TRBJ2-1; CDR3: CASSSTKGEGRNEQFF
V: TRBV4-1; J: TRBJ2-1; CDR3: CASSQGERIIYNEQFF
V: TRBV7-8; J: TRBJ1-2; CDR3: CASSLVGGKVGGDGYTF
V: TRBV5-1; J: TRBJ1-3; CDR3: CASSLEWGRNTIYF
V: TRBV19; J: TRBJ2-1; CDR3: CASSIDGESYNEQFF
V: TRBV4-3; J: TRBJ2-1; CDR3: CASSQGLSRYNEQFF
V: TRBV2; J: TRBJ2-7; CDR3: CATQRLAGGLYEQYF
V: TRBV6-5; J: TRBJ1-2; CDR3: CASSYSGQGAGDGYTF
V: TRBV27; J: TRBJ2-1; CDR3: CASSRTSRNEQFF
V: TRBV18; J: TRBJ2-5; CDR3: CASSPGTSGIETQYF
V: TRBV28; J: TRBJ2-7; CDR3: CASSLGTVQDEQYF
V: TRBV10-1; J: TRBJ1-5; CDR3: CASSESAGGQPQHF
V: TRBV19; J: TRBJ1-2; CDR3: CASSPDRAYGYTF
V: TRBV7-2; J: TRBJ1-1; CDR3: CASSSGQGSTEAFF
V: TRBV13; J: TRBJ1-1; CDR3: CASSLGRRVNTEAFF
V: TRBV28; J: TRBJ2-7; CDR3: CASRPGTGVYYEQYF
V: TRBV11-2; J: TRBJ1-5; CDR3: CASSRGQTDNQPQHF
V: TRBV9; J: TRBJ1-4; CDR3: CASSVGSWGGEEKLFF
V: TRBV19; J: TRBJ2-7; CDR3: CASSNLERDGSYEQYF
V: TRBV6-1; J: TRBJ2-7; CDR3: CASSGGTGEYEQYF
V: TRBV15; J: TRBJ2-4; CDR3: CATSRDLGVVWNIQYF
V: TRBV12-1; J: TRBJ2-2; CDR3: CASSFSELNTGELFF
V: TRBV28; J: TRBJ1-2; CDR3: CASKTGVDYGYTF
V: TRBV19; J: TRBJ1-1; CDR3: CASSIRDSHTEAFF
V: TRBV7-3; J: TRBJ1-1; CDR3: CASSLSGGGMNTEAFF
V: TRBV5-4; J: TRBJ1-2; CDR3: CASSAGRDRDTNYGYTF
V: TRBV4-2; J: TRBJ2-1; CDR3: CASSQVGGTGAYNEQFF
V: TRBV7-6; J: TRBJ2-7; CDR3: CASSLGVEEQYF
V: TRBV7-3; J: TRBJ2-3; CDR3: CASSSSSGSDTQYF
V: TRBV28; J: TRBJ2-1; CDR3: CASSLKDRGLNEQFF
V: TRBV7-2; J: TRBJ2-6; CDR3: CASSLDYSGANVLTF
V: TRBV18; J: TRBJ2-3; CDR3: CASSRDRVTDTQYF
V: TRBV7-9; J: TRBJ1-1; CDR3: CASSLLNLEAFF
V: TRBV30; J: TRBJ1-5; CDR3: CAWDLGGEGPQHF
V: TRBV10-1; J: TRBJ2-3; CDR3: CASSVGREGTDTQYF
V: TRBV5-8; J: TRBJ1-4; CDR3: CASSWDRSNEKLFF
V: TRBV6-6; J: TRBJ1-4; CDR3: CASSYGPYGEKLFF